The source of this T cell receptor beta chain is a study of blood T cell repertoires in COVID-19. This CDR3 comprises 14 residues. Germline V gives CDR1 MNHEY, CDR2 SMNVEV (reference sequence). The germline V and J ends were trimmed by 1 base and 0 bases, with 6 bases remaining between them. Only in-frame clones appear in the TCRdb table, and some are missing; sequencing was by immunoSEQ multiplex PCR. The table includes 90,000 to 150,000 clones, roughly 80% detected once. This receptor was taken from a man between 70 and 80 years old with acute or convalescent COVID-19. What was sequenced was peripheral blood. The gene calls are TRBV27 and TRBJ1-1; no clear D. CDR3: CASSLYGMNTEAFF. For the CDR3, the DNA is TGTGCCAGCAGTTTATACGGGATGAACACTGAAGCTTTCTTT.